Given below is one T cell receptor (beta chain) in context. Germline V gene data show CDR1 as MNHEY and CDR2 as SVGAGI. The ends lost 6 bases at V and 4 bases at J; junction bases unmatched: 8. CDR3 size: 14 residues. This sample was taken from a study of blood T cell repertoires in COVID-19. Original handling: Amplifying reference gene primers gave estimates of nucleated cell counts. Data came from immunoSEQ multiplex PCR; TCRdb stores just in-frame clones and leaves some out. V, J and clone size are those of that table, while D and trimming were read from the DNA. The sample contains around 300,000 clones, 83% of which appear only once.

This chain connects TRBV6-5 to TRBJ2-7; 8 nucleotides agree with TRBD2. The source of this sequence is a woman aged 45-65 years who had recovered from COVID-19. The sequencing sample was made of peripheral blood. Here the CDR3 DNA reads TGTGCCAGCAGGAGCGGGAGAAATACGTACGAGCAGTACTTC. Protein: CASRSGRNTYEQYF.